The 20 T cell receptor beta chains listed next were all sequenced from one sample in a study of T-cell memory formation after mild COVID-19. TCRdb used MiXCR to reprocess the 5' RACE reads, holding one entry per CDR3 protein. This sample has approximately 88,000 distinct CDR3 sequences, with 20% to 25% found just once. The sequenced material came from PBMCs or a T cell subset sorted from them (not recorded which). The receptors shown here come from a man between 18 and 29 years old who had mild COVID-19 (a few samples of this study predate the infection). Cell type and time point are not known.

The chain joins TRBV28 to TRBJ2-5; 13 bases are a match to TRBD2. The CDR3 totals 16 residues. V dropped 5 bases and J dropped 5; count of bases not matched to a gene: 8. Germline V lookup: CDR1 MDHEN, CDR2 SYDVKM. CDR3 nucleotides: TGTGCCAGCAGTCCCACTAGCGGGGGGGCGTCCGAGACCCAGTACTTC. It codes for CASSPTSGGASETQYF. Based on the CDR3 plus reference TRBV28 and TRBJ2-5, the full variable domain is DVKVTQSSRYLVKRTGEKVFLECVQDMDHENMFWYRQDPGLGLRLIYFSYDVKMKEKGDIPEGYSVSREKKERFSLILESASTNQTSMYLCASSPTSGGASETQYFGPGTRLLVL.

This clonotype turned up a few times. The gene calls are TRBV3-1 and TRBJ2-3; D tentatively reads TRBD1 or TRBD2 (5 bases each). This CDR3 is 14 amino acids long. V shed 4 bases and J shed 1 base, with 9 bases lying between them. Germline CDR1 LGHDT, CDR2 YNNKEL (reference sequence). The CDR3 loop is CASSPGAGTDTQYF. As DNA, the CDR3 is TGTGCCAGCAGCCCCGGGGCGGGCACAGATACGCAGTATTTT.

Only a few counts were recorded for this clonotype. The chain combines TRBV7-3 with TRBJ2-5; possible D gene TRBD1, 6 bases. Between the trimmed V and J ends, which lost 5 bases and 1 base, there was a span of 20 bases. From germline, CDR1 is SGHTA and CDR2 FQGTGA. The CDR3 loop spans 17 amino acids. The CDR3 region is CASSIITAGVRQETQYF. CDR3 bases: TGTGCCAGCAGCATTATCACCGCAGGGGTACGCCAAGAGACCCAGTACTTC.

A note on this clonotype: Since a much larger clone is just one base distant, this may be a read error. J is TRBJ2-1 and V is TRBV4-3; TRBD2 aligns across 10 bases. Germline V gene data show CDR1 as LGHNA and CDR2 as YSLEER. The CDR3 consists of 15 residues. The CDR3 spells CDSSPGTSAYNEQFF. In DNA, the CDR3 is TGCGACAGCAGCCCCGGGACTAGCGCCTACAATGAGCAGTTCTTC.

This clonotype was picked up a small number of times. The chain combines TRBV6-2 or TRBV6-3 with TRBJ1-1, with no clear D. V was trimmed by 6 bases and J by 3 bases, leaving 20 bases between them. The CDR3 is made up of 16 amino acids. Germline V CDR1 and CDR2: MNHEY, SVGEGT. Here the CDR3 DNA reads TGTGCCAGCAGATCTACAGTAGGTGGAGGGTACACTGAAGCTTTCTTT. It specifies CASRSTVGGGYTEAFF.

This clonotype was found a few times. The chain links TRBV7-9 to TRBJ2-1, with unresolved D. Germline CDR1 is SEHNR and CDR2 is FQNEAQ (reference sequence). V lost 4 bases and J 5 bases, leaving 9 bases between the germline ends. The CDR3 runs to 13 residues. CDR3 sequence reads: CASSSPPDNEQFF. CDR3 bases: TGTGCCAGCAGCTCACCTCCAGACAATGAGCAGTTCTTC.

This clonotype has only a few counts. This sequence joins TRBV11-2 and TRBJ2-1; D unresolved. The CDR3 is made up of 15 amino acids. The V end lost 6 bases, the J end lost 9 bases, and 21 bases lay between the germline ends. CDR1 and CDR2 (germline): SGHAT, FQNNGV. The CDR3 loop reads CASRVKMVTSSEQFF. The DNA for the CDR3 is TGTGCCAGCAGGGTTAAGATGGTAACCTCTAGTGAGCAGTTCTTC.

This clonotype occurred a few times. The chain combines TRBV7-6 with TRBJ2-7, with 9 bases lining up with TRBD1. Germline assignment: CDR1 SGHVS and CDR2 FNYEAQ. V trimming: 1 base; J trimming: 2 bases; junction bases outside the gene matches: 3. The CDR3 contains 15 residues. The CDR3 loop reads CASSLGQGVAYEQYF. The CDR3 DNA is TGTGCCAGCAGCTTAGGACAGGGGGTGGCCTACGAGCAGTACTTC.

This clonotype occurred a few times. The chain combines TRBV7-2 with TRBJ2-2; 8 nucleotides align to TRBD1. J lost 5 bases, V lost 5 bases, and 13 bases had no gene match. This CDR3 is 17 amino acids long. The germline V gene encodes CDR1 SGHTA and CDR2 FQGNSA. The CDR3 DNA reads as TGTGCCAGCAGCCCACCCGAGCAGGGGGCGAGGACCGGGGAGCTGTTTTTT. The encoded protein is CASSPPEQGARTGELFF.

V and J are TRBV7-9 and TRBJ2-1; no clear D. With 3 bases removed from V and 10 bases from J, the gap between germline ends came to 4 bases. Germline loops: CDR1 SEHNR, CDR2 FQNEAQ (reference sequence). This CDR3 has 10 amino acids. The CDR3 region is CASSFEEQFF. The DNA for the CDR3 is TGTGCCAGCAGCTTTGAGGAGCAGTTCTTC.

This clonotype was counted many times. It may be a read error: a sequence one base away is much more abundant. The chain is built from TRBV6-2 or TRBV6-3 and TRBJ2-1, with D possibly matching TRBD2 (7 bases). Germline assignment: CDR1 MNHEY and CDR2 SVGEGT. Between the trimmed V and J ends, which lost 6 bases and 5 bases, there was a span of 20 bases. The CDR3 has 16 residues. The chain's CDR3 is CASRDLAEGGHNEQFF. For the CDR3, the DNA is TGTGCCAGCAGAGACCTAGCGGAGGGGGGGCACAATGAGCAGTTCTTC.

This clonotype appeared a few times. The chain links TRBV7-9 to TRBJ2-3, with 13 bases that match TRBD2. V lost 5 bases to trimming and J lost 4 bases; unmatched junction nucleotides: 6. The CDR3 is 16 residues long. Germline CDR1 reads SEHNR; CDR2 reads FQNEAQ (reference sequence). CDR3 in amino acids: CASSQGLAGSADTQYF. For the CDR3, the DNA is TGTGCCAGCAGCCAGGGACTAGCGGGATCGGCAGATACGCAGTATTTT.

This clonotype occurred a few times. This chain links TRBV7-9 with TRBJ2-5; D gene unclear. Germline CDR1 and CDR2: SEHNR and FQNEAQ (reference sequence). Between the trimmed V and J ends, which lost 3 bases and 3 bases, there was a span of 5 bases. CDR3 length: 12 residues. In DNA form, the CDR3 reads TGTGCCAGCAGCTTTAGAAAAGAGACCCAGTACTTC. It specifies CASSFRKETQYF.

CDR3 in amino acids: CASRGLGGTEAFF. DNA for the CDR3: TGCGCCAGCAGAGGTTTGGGAGGCACTGAAGCTTTCTTT. The rearrangement uses TRBV5-1 and TRBJ1-1; D not resolved. Trimming shortened V by 5 bases and J by 4 bases, and 12 bases separated the two germline ends. The CDR3 is made up of 13 amino acids. In germline, CDR1 is SGHRS, CDR2 YFSETQ.

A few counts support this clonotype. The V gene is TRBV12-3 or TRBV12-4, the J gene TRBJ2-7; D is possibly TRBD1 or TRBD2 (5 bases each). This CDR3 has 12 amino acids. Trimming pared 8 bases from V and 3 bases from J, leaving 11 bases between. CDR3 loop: CASATADYEQYF. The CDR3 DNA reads TGTGCCAGCGCGACAGCGGACTACGAGCAGTACTTC.

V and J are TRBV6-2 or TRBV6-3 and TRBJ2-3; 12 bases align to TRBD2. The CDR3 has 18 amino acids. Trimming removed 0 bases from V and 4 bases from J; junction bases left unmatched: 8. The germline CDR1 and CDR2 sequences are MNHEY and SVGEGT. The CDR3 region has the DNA TGTGCCAGCAGTTACTCCCCCAGGACTAGCGGGGCTCCAGATACGCAGTATTTT. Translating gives CASSYSPRTSGAPDTQYF.

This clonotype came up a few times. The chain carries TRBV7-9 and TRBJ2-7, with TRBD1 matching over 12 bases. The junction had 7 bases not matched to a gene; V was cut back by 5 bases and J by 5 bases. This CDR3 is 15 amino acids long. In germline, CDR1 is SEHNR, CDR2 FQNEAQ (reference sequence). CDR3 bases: TGTGCCAGCAGCAACCGGGACAGGGGGCAGGACGAGCAGTACTTC. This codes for CASSNRDRGQDEQYF. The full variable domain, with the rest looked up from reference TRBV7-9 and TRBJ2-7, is DTGVSQNPRHKITKRGQNVTFRCDPISEHNRLYWYRQTLGQGPEFLTYFQNEAQLEKSRLLSDRFSAERPKGSFSTLEIQRTEQGDSAMYLCASSNRDRGQDEQYFGPGTRLTVT.

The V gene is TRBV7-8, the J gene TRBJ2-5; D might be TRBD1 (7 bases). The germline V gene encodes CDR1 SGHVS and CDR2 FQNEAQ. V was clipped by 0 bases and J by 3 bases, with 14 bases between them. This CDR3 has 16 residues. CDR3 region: CASSLAFGRGEETQYF. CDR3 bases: TGTGCCAGCAGCTTAGCCTTCGGCAGGGGGGAAGAGACCCAGTACTTC.

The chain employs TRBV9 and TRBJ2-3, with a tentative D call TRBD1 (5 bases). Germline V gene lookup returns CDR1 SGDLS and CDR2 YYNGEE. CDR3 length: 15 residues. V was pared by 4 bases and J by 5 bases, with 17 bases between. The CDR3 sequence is CASSPWGRVEDTQYF. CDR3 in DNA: TGTGCCAGCAGCCCCTGGGGCAGGGTGGAAGATACGCAGTATTTT. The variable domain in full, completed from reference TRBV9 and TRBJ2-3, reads DSGVTQTPKHLITATGQRVTLRCSPRSGDLSVYWYQQSLDQGLQFLIQYYNGEERAKGNILERFSAQQFPDLHSELNLSSLELGDSALYFCASSPWGRVEDTQYFGPGTRLTVL.

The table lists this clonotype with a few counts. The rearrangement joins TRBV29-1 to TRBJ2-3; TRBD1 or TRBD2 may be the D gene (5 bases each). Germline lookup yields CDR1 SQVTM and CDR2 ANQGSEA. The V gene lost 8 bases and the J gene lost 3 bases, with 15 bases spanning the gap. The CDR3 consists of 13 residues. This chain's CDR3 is CSFGTSSTDTQYF. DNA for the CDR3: TGCAGCTTTGGGACCTCTTCGACAGATACGCAGTATTTT.